This T cell receptor beta chain was observed in a study of blood T cell repertoires in COVID-19. In the original analysis: Nucleated cell number was recorded as an estimate derived from reference gene primer amplification. The repertoire was sequenced with immunoSEQ multiplex PCR; TCRdb's copy has only in-frame clones and lacks some. The V and J calls and the clone size are those of that table, but D and trimming were determined from the DNA. The table has 150,000 to 200,000 clones, 87% seen once. This clone was seen only once. The material sequenced was peripheral blood. The clonotype originates from a man between 18 and 29 years old with active or convalescent COVID-19.

The CDR3 sequence is CASSLGVSYNEQFF. In DNA form, the CDR3 reads TGTGCCAGCAGCCTAGGGGTCTCCTACAATGAGCAGTTCTTC. This rearrangement joins TRBV3-1 (or the pseudogene TRBV3-2) to TRBJ2-1, with D possibly TRBD1 on 5 matching bases. In germline, CDR1 is LGHDT, CDR2 YNNKEL (reference sequence). The ends were cut back, 4 bases at V and 0 bases at J, with 7 bases in the middle. The CDR3 runs 14 residues.